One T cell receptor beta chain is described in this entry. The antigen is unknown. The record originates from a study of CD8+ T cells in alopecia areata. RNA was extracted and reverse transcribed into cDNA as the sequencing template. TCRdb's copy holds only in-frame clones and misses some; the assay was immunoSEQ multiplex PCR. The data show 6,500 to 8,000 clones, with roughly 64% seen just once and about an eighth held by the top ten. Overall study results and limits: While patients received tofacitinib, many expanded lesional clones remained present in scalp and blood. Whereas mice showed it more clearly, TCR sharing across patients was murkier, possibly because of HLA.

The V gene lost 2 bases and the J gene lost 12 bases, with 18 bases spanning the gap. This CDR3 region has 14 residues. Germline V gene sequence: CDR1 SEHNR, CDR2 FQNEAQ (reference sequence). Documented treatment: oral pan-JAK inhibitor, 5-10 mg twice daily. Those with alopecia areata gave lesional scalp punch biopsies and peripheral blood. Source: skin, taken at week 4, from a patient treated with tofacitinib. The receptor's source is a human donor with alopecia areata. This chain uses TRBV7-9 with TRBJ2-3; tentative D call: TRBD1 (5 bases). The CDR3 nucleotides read TGTGCCAGCAGCTTACTGGAAAGACAGCCCAACCAGTATTTT. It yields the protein CASSLLERQPNQYF.